The 25 T cell receptor beta chains in this list originate from one sample, sequenced in a study of Ad26.COV2.S vaccination and SARS-CoV-2 variants. Treatment: roughly 20 received Ad26.COV2.S at low or high dose, single or two shots; about 5 received placebo; per-sample allocation not given. After the first vaccine or placebo injection, samples were drawn on day 63. Data came from immunoSEQ multiplex PCR; TCRdb stores just in-frame clones and leaves some out. The sample has more than 350,000 clones; 80% to 95% are singletons. The specimen comprised peripheral blood, sampled in a trial of Ad26.COV2.S vaccine versus placebo. Receptor source: a person between 18 and 65 years old who received the Ad26.COV2.S COVID-19 vaccine or a placebo.

This chain connects TRBV6-5 to TRBJ1-2; D is uncertain. V gave up 6 bases and J gave up 5 bases, with 13 bases separating them. This CDR3 has 13 amino acids. The germline V gene has CDR1 MNHEY and CDR2 SVGAGI. The CDR3 protein is CASRESEKYGYTF. In DNA, the CDR3 is TGTGCCAGCAGGGAGAGTGAAAAGTATGGCTACACCTTC.

This clone is a singleton in its sample. The V and J genes are TRBV18 and TRBJ2-1, with 8 bases aligning to TRBD2. This CDR3 has 17 residues. Germline values: CDR1 KGHSH, CDR2 LQKENI. V trimming: 2 bases; J trimming: 2 bases; junction bases outside the gene matches: 8. The CDR3 reads CASSPKFTSGTYNEQFF. The DNA of the CDR3 is TGTGCCAGCTCACCAAAGTTTACTAGCGGAACCTACAATGAGCAGTTCTTC. The whole variable domain, filled in from reference TRBV18 and TRBJ2-1, reads NAGVMQNPRHLVRRRGQEARLRCSPMKGHSHVYWYRQLPEEGLKFMVYLQKENIIDESGMPKERFSAEFPKEGPSILRIQQVVRGDSAAYFCASSPKFTSGTYNEQFFGPGTRLTVL.

The CDR3, as DNA: TGTGCCAGTAGTAGACAGGATTACACAGATACGCAGTATTTT. It translates to CASSRQDYTDTQYF. The chain employs TRBV19 and TRBJ2-3, with D tentatively TRBD1 (6 bases). The CDR3 covers 14 residues. CDR1 and CDR2 (germline): LNHDA, SQIVND (reference sequence). Trimming stripped 4 bases from V and 2 bases from J, with 10 bases between.

The chain joins TRBV29-1 to TRBJ2-3; D uncertain. CDR3 size: 12 residues. CDR1 is SQVTM and CDR2 is ANQGSEA in the germline V gene. The V end lost 7 bases, the J end lost 4 bases, and 12 bases lay between the germline ends. The CDR3 spells CSAQLGPDTQYF. CDR3 bases: TGCAGCGCCCAACTCGGCCCAGATACGCAGTATTTT.

This clone appeared a single time. The rearrangement uses TRBV2 and TRBJ1-5; 7 positions agree with TRBD1. Germline V lookup: CDR1 SNHLY, CDR2 FYNNEI. Losses at the gene ends were 4 bases for V and 4 bases for J; bases not matched to a gene: 4. The CDR3 consists of 14 residues. As DNA, the CDR3 is TGTGCCAGCAGTGCGGGACAGTTTAATCAGCCCCAGCATTTT. Amino acid sequence: CASSAGQFNQPQHF.

A remark on this clone: A much larger clone lies one base from this, so it may be a read error. The chain links TRBV6-5 to TRBJ2-3; no definite D call. This CDR3 has 13 residues. Trimming took 2 bases from V and 2 from J, leaving 5 bases between them. Looked up from germline, CDR1 is MNHEY and CDR2 is SVGAGI. The chain's CDR3 is CASSYRYTDTQYF. In DNA, the CDR3 is TGTGCCAGCAGTTACAGGTACACAGATACGCAGTATTTT.

This rearrangement joins TRBV9 to TRBJ1-2; no clear D. Germline CDR1 and CDR2: SGDLS and YYNGEE. This CDR3 has 11 residues. The germline V and J ends were trimmed by 3 bases and 5 bases, with 5 bases remaining between them. This CDR3 is CASSAGYGYTF. CDR3 DNA sequence: TGTGCCAGCAGCGCAGGTTATGGCTACACCTTC.

V and J are TRBV6-5 and TRBJ1-2, with D perhaps matching TRBD1 (5 bases). Trimming shortened V by 11 bases and J by 5 bases, and 18 bases separated the two germline ends. This CDR3 is 13 amino acids long. Per the germline V gene, CDR1 is MNHEY and CDR2 is SVGAGI. The CDR3 spells CAARRRGNYGYTF. CDR3 nucleotide sequence: TGTGCCGCCAGAAGAAGGGGTAATTATGGCTACACCTTC.

The chain employs TRBV5-1 and TRBJ2-1; D unresolved. The CDR3 runs to 16 residues. CDR1 SGHRS and CDR2 YFSETQ come from the germline V gene. V lost 4 bases and J 0 bases, leaving 14 bases between the germline ends. The CDR3 spells CASSQDPSSSYNEQFF. CDR3 sequence (DNA): TGCGCCAGCAGCCAGGACCCATCGAGCTCCTACAATGAGCAGTTCTTC.

V is TRBV3-1 (or the pseudogene TRBV3-2) and J is TRBJ2-6; D is unclear. Trimming cost V 1 base and J 8 bases, with 6 bases left between them. CDR3 length: 13 amino acids. Germline V gives CDR1 LGHDT, CDR2 YNNKEL (reference sequence). This CDR3 reads CASSQARSNVLTF. In DNA, the CDR3 is TGTGCCAGCAGCCAAGCGAGGTCCAACGTCCTGACTTTC.

This clone was picked up one time. The chain recombines TRBV5-4 with TRBJ1-1; D is unclear. Trimming took off 0 bases at V and 8 bases at J, with 14 bases between the two ends. This CDR3 region has 14 residues. Per germline, CDR1 SGHNT and CDR2 YYREEE (reference sequence). CDR3 in amino acids: CASSLDPLRREAFF. CDR3 nucleotide sequence: TGTGCCAGCAGCTTGGACCCACTTAGAAGGGAAGCTTTCTTT.

The V and J genes are TRBV5-4 and TRBJ2-1, with 7 bases matching TRBD1. CDR1 SGHNT and CDR2 YYREEE come from the germline V gene (reference sequence). V gave up 2 bases and J gave up 2 bases; unmatched junction bases: 1. The CDR3 has 14 amino acids. CDR3 residues: CASSFGQAYNEQFF. CDR3 bases: TGTGCCAGCAGCTTCGGACAGGCCTACAATGAGCAGTTCTTC. The full variable domain, rest sourced from reference TRBV5-4 and TRBJ2-1, is ETGVTQSPTHLIKTRGQQVTLRCSSQSGHNTVSWYQQALGQGPQFIFQYYREEENGRGNFPPRFSGLQFPNYSSELNVNALELDDSALYLCASSFGQAYNEQFFGPGTRLTVL.

The chain employs TRBV5-5 and TRBJ2-5; D is unclear. Deletions cut 1 base from V and 0 bases from J, with 4 bases between. The CDR3 runs to 13 residues. Per the germline V gene, CDR1 is SGHKS and CDR2 is YYEKEE (reference sequence). CDR3 nucleotide sequence: TGTGCCAGCAGCTTGTTGTACCAAGAGACCCAGTACTTC. Protein sequence: CASSLLYQETQYF. Filled out from reference TRBV5-5 and TRBJ2-5, the complete variable domain reads DAGVTQSPTHLIKTRGQQVTLRCSPISGHKSVSWYQQVLGQGPQFIFQYYEKEERGRGNFPDRFSARQFPNYSSELNVNALLLGDSALYLCASSLLYQETQYFGPGTRLLVL.

The J gene is TRBJ2-5, the V gene TRBV7-6, with 7 bases that match TRBD2. The CDR3 length is 15 residues. J gave up 5 bases and V 0 bases, and 6 bases lay outside the gene matches. Germline V gene lookup returns CDR1 SGHVS and CDR2 FNYEAQ. The CDR3 here is CASSLAGGPRETQYF. DNA for the CDR3: TGTGCCAGCAGCTTAGCGGGAGGGCCGCGGGAGACCCAGTACTTC.

The rearrangement uses TRBV28 and TRBJ2-5, with TRBD1 as a possible D gene (5 bases). The V gene's germline CDR1 is MDHEN and CDR2 SYDVKM. The CDR3 length is 14 residues. V lost 5 bases and J lost 1, with 11 bases in between. This CDR3 is CASSNWQGQETQYF. CDR3 bases: TGTGCCAGCAGTAACTGGCAGGGCCAAGAGACCCAGTACTTC.

A single count supports this clone. A read error may account for a junction end that differs from germline. For the CDR3, the DNA is TGTGCCAGCAGTGACTCTGGGGGCACCGGGGAGCTGTTTTTT. Its protein is CASSDSGGTGELFF. The chain employs TRBV6-5 and TRBJ2-2, with D perhaps matching TRBD1 or TRBD2 (5 bases each). This CDR3 spans 14 amino acids. In germline, CDR1 is MNHEY, CDR2 SVGAGI.

This clone appeared once. This rearrangement joins TRBV6-2 or TRBV6-3 to TRBJ1-6, with D perhaps TRBD1 (5 bases). Germline CDR1 and CDR2: MNHEY and SVGEGT. V dropped 4 bases and J dropped 7 bases, with 14 bases sitting between them. The CDR3 consists of 15 residues. The CDR3 loop is CASSSRGFENSPLHF. The CDR3, as DNA: TGTGCCAGCAGTTCTCGGGGCTTCGAAAATTCACCCCTCCACTTT.

The chain links TRBV28 to TRBJ2-1; TRBD1 matches 7 bases. Losses at the gene ends were 7 bases for V and 8 bases for J; bases not matched to a gene: 8. The CDR3 spans 13 residues. The germline V gene encodes CDR1 MDHEN and CDR2 SYDVKM. DNA of the CDR3: TGTGCCAGCATCCCACAGGGGCGCGATGAGCAGTTCTTC. Protein sequence: CASIPQGRDEQFF.

The chain is built from TRBV6-2 or TRBV6-3 and TRBJ2-1, with 9 positions matching TRBD2. Germline assignment: CDR1 MNHEY and CDR2 SVGEGT. The CDR3 has 17 amino acids. The trim removed 6 bases at V and 5 bases at J, leaving 14 bases unmatched. CDR3 DNA: TGTGCCAGCAGCCGACCCCTTGGCGGGAGGGCCGACAATGAGCAGTTCTTC. Protein: CASSRPLGGRADNEQFF.

This clone occurred once. This rearrangement joins TRBV30 to TRBJ1-6; possible D gene TRBD1, 6 bases. Trimming stripped 3 bases from V and 3 bases from J, with 9 bases between. CDR1 and CDR2 from the germline V gene are GTSNPN and SVGIG (reference sequence). The CDR3 spans 14 residues. The CDR3 DNA reads TGTGCCTGGAGAGGGGGACACTATAATTCACCCCTCCACTTT. Translated: CAWRGGHYNSPLHF.

CDR3 bases: TGTGCCAGCAGCTCGGCTGGGGGCTCCTACAATGAGCAGTTCTTC. Its translation: CASSSAGGSYNEQFF. The chain couples TRBV7-9 to TRBJ2-1, with D perhaps given as TRBD1 or TRBD2 (5 bases each). The V end lost 4 bases, the J end lost 0 bases, and 10 bases lay between the germline ends. Germline V CDR1 and CDR2: SEHNR, FQNEAQ (reference sequence). This CDR3 is 15 amino acids long.

The chain combines TRBV7-7 with TRBJ2-3; D is undetermined. Germline V CDR1 and CDR2: SSHAT, FNYEAQ (reference sequence). The CDR3 sequence is 18 residues long. Trimming took 5 bases from V and 7 from J, leaving 28 bases between them. The DNA of the CDR3 is TGTGCCAGCAGCCTGGGGTCCAGTCCAGCGAGTGGTGGAAATACGCAGTATTTT. It yields the protein CASSLGSSPASGGNTQYF.

The chain employs TRBV27 and TRBJ1-1; D remains ambiguous. The CDR3 spans 13 residues. Germline CDR1 and CDR2: MNHEY and SMNVEV (reference sequence). With 3 bases removed from V and 1 base from J, the gap between germline ends came to 6 bases. The CDR3, as DNA: TGTGCCAGCAGTTTGCAGGAGAACACTGAAGCTTTCTTT. It specifies CASSLQENTEAFF.

V is TRBV3-1 (or the pseudogene TRBV3-2) and J is TRBJ2-7; the D gene is possibly TRBD1 (6 bases). The CDR3 loop spans 16 amino acids. Looked up from germline, CDR1 is LGHDT and CDR2 is YNNKEL (reference sequence). Trimming stripped 2 bases from V and 5 bases from J, with 19 bases between. The CDR3 DNA reads as TGTGCCAGCAGCCAAAGCCTCGCTCGAGGACAGAACGAGCAGTACTTC. It yields the protein CASSQSLARGQNEQYF.

The J gene is TRBJ1-1, the V gene TRBV3-1 (or the pseudogene TRBV3-2); D is possibly TRBD1 (5 bases). CDR3 length equals 12 residues. The V gene's germline CDR1 is LGHDT and CDR2 YNNKEL (reference sequence). Trimming shortened V by 3 bases and J by 5 bases, and 7 bases separated the two germline ends. This CDR3 is CASSQGGTEAFF. DNA of the CDR3: TGTGCCAGCAGCCAGGGGGGGACTGAAGCTTTCTTT.